Each of the 5 T cell receptor beta chains below was sequenced from the same sample in a study of cytomegalovirus exposure and HLA in healthy donors. Profiled with immunoSEQ multiplex PCR; TCRdb holds only in-frame clones, not every one. The data show about 21,000 clones, approximately 96% seen once. The specimen was PBMCs. The source is a man aged 30-40 years in good health and CMV-seropositive.

The rearrangement joins TRBV18 to TRBJ1-3; 7 bases agree with TRBD1. With 3 bases clipped from V and 0 bases from J, the junction kept 5 bases outside the gene matches. The germline gives CDR1 KGHSH, CDR2 LQKENI. CDR3 length: 16 residues. CDR3 DNA: TGTGCCAGCTCACCCTGGGACAGCGACTCTGGAAACACCATATATTTT. Translated, it gives CASSPWDSDSGNTIYF. Together with reference TRBV18 and TRBJ1-3, the CDR3 gives the full variable domain: NAGVMQNPRHLVRRRGQEARLRCSPMKGHSHVYWYRQLPEEGLKFMVYLQKENIIDESGMPKERFSAEFPKEGPSILRIQQVVRGDSAAYFCASSPWDSDSGNTIYFGEGSWLTVV.

V gene TRBV29-1 combines with J gene TRBJ2-7; 10 positions match TRBD1. The CDR3 loop spans 14 amino acids. Per the germline V gene, CDR1 is SQVTM and CDR2 is ANQGSEA. Losses at the gene ends were 5 bases for V and 3 bases for J; bases not matched to a gene: 7. CDR3 nucleotides: TGCAGCGTTAGGACAGGGGGTTATTACTACGAGCAGTACTTC. Translation gives CSVRTGGYYYEQYF.

Only one count was recorded for this clone. The chain carries TRBV27 and TRBJ2-7; 7 nucleotides line up with TRBD1. Looked up from germline, CDR1 is MNHEY and CDR2 is SMNVEV (reference sequence). The CDR3 consists of 16 residues. The V gene end was trimmed by 5 bases and the J gene end by 1 base; junction bases not matched to a gene: 11. The CDR3 DNA follows: TGTGCCAGCAGTCTAAGTACCGGGACAGCTTCCTACGAGCAGTACTTC. It yields the protein CASSLSTGTASYEQYF.

The V and J genes are TRBV18 and TRBJ2-3, with a tentative D call TRBD1 (6 bases). The germline gives CDR1 KGHSH, CDR2 LQKENI. V shed 3 bases and J shed 4 bases, with 14 bases lying between them. This CDR3 has 15 amino acids. Here the CDR3 reads CASSPLPGDADTQYF. The CDR3 bases are TGTGCCAGCTCACCCCTGCCAGGGGACGCAGATACGCAGTATTTT.

This chain connects TRBV7-2 to TRBJ2-1; possible D gene TRBD2, 5 bases. The CDR3 runs 15 residues. CDR1 is SGHTA and CDR2 is FQGNSA in the germline V gene. The V end lost 3 bases, the J end lost 3 bases, and 12 bases lay between the germline ends. The CDR3 protein is CASSFGLAVYNEQFF. CDR3 in DNA: TGTGCCAGCAGCTTCGGGCTAGCCGTCTACAATGAGCAGTTCTTC.